Following are 18 T cell receptor beta chains from one sample sequenced in a study of cytomegalovirus exposure and HLA in healthy donors. Use of 60 Vbeta and 13 Jbeta primers characterized the PCR. Clones were sequenced by immunoSEQ multiplex PCR, and TCRdb holds only the in-frame ones, with some missing. The sample carries 150,000 to 200,000 clones, 70% to 80% recorded once. Sample: PBMCs. Every receptor here comes from a woman between 50 and 59 years old in good health and CMV-seronegative.

This CDR3 is CASSLGDRARETQYF. The CDR3 DNA follows: TGTGCCAGCAGTTTGGGGGACAGGGCACGAGAGACCCAGTACTTC. The chain is built from TRBV27 and TRBJ2-5; TRBD1 aligns across 9 bases. V lost 3 bases, J lost 4 bases, and 6 bases stayed unmatched. Germline assignment: CDR1 MNHEY and CDR2 SMNVEV (reference sequence). The CDR3 runs to 15 residues.

The genes are TRBV19 and TRBJ2-7; 13 bases fit TRBD2. V lost 2 bases to trimming and J lost 2 bases; unmatched junction nucleotides: 6. This CDR3 contains 17 residues. In germline, CDR1 is LNHDA, CDR2 SQIVND (reference sequence). CDR3 nucleotide sequence: TGTGCCAGTAGTATAATACCGGGACTAGCGGGGACCTACGAGCAGTACTTC. Translated, it gives CASSIIPGLAGTYEQYF.

The chain uses TRBV7-2 and TRBJ2-1, with D maybe TRBD1 (5 bases). The CDR3 sequence is 16 residues long. The germline gives CDR1 SGHTA, CDR2 FQGNSA. V gave up 3 bases and J gave up 2 bases, with 14 bases separating them. The CDR3 is CASSLAGMITYNEQFF. CDR3 DNA sequence: TGTGCCAGCAGCTTGGCAGGGATGATAACCTACAATGAGCAGTTCTTC.

The rearrangement uses TRBV18 and TRBJ1-1, with D perhaps TRBD1 (5 bases). Trimming cost V 1 base and J 1 base, with 10 bases left between them. The CDR3 runs to 15 residues. The germline CDR1 and CDR2 sequences are KGHSH and LQKENI. This CDR3 reads CASSPLGGANTEAFF. CDR3 nucleotide sequence: TGTGCCAGCTCACCACTGGGCGGGGCGAACACTGAAGCTTTCTTT.

The V and J genes are TRBV6-5 and TRBJ1-6; 9 bases agree with TRBD1. The V gene end was trimmed by 6 bases and the J gene end by 6 bases; junction bases not matched to a gene: 6. The germline CDR1 and CDR2 sequences are MNHEY and SVGAGI. This CDR3 has 15 residues. The CDR3 is CASSPGQGFNSPLHF. CDR3 nucleotide sequence: TGTGCCAGCAGCCCGGGACAGGGTTTTAATTCACCCCTCCACTTT.

V usage is TRBV25-1 and J usage is TRBJ2-2, with 8 bases that match TRBD2. The CDR3 sequence is 14 residues long. Trimming took 4 bases from V and 6 from J; bases not matched to a gene: 4. Germline V CDR1 and CDR2: MGHDK, SYGVNS. The CDR3 here is CASSGAGEAGELFF. The CDR3 DNA sequence: TGTGCCAGCAGTGGAGCGGGAGAGGCCGGGGAGCTGTTTTTT. Full variable domain (remainder filled in from reference TRBV25-1 and TRBJ2-2): EADIYQTPRYLVIGTGKKITLECSQTMGHDKMYWYQQDPGMELHLIHYSYGVNSTEKGDLSSESTVSRIRTEHFPLTLESARPSHTSQYLCASSGAGEAGELFFGEGSRLTVL.

V usage is TRBV15 and J usage is TRBJ2-2; 8 bases fit TRBD1. Germline V gene lookup returns CDR1 LNHNV and CDR2 YYDKDF (reference sequence). The CDR3 has 16 residues. Trimming removed 5 bases from V and 5 bases from J; junction bases left unmatched: 10. As DNA, the CDR3 is TGTGCCACCAGCTCCCGGACAGGGCGATGGACCGGGGAGCTGTTTTTT. Protein product: CATSSRTGRWTGELFF.

The gene calls are TRBV4-3 and TRBJ1-1; D is ambiguous. The V end was cut by 0 bases, the J end by 6 bases, with 8 bases between. The CDR3 contains 13 residues. CDR1 and CDR2 from the germline V gene are LGHNA and YSLEER. The CDR3 DNA sequence: TGCGCCAGCAGCCAAGAAATAGTAGCTGAAGCTTTCTTT. Translating gives CASSQEIVAEAFF.

V usage is TRBV9 and J usage is TRBJ1-5; tentatively, D is TRBD1 (5 bases). CDR3 length equals 14 residues. V lost 1 base and J 5 bases, leaving 10 bases between the germline ends. Germline lookup yields CDR1 SGDLS and CDR2 YYNGEE. In DNA, the CDR3 is TGTGCCAGCAGCGTATGGGCGGGGGATCAGCCCCAGCATTTT. Protein sequence: CASSVWAGDQPQHF.

The chain employs TRBV7-9 and TRBJ1-6, with a possible D match to TRBD1 (6 bases). Germline CDR1 reads SEHNR; CDR2 reads FQNEAQ (reference sequence). Trimming took 7 bases from V and 8 from J, leaving 18 bases between them. This CDR3 has 15 residues. CDR3 in amino acids: CASTPWGGGDSPLHF. CDR3 nucleotides: TGTGCCAGCACCCCTTGGGGAGGGGGGGATTCACCCCTCCACTTT. The full variable domain, completed using reference TRBV7-9 and TRBJ1-6, is DTGVSQNPRHKITKRGQNVTFRCDPISEHNRLYWYRQTLGQGPEFLTYFQNEAQLEKSRLLSDRFSAERPKGSFSTLEIQRTEQGDSAMYLCASTPWGGGDSPLHFGNGTRLTVT.

V gene TRBV5-4 combines with J gene TRBJ1-4; D remains ambiguous. Germline loops: CDR1 SGHNT, CDR2 YYREEE (reference sequence). V was cut by 0 bases and J by 8 bases, with 11 bases left in between. The CDR3 is 14 residues long. CDR3 coding DNA: TGTGCCAGCAGCTTGGGGGGAGGAGAGGAAAAACTGTTTTTT. Its translation: CASSLGGGEEKLFF.

The gene calls are TRBV11-3 and TRBJ2-1; TRBD2 aligns across 9 bases. The CDR3 has 15 residues. Germline V gene sequence: CDR1 SGHNT, CDR2 YENEEA. With 1 base clipped from V and 2 bases from J, the junction kept 0 bases outside the gene matches. This CDR3 is CASSLGGRAYNEQFF. The CDR3 DNA reads TGTGCCAGCAGCTTAGGCGGGAGGGCCTACAATGAGCAGTTCTTC.

This chain links TRBV5-1 with TRBJ2-3; weak D call: TRBD1 (5 bases). The V end was cut by 0 bases, the J end by 1 base, with 15 bases between. The germline CDR1 and CDR2 sequences are SGHRS and YFSETQ. The length of the CDR3 is 17 residues. This CDR3 is CASSLGIQGFGTDTQYF. DNA of the CDR3: TGCGCCAGCAGCTTGGGGATTCAGGGCTTTGGCACAGATACGCAGTATTTT.

This chain links TRBV6-6 with TRBJ2-5, with 7 bases that match TRBD1. The germline V gene encodes CDR1 MNHNY and CDR2 SVGAGI (reference sequence). The CDR3 has 15 amino acids. The V gene end was trimmed by 6 bases and the J gene end by 1 base; junction bases not matched to a gene: 8. DNA for the CDR3: TGTGCCAGCAGGGTACAGGGGAGAGGCCAAGAGACCCAGTACTTC. Its translation: CASRVQGRGQETQYF.

The chain has TRBV11-2 and TRBJ1-3; D gene ambiguous. The germline V gene encodes CDR1 SGHAT and CDR2 FQNNGV. The CDR3 totals 16 residues. Between the trimmed V and J ends, which lost 5 bases and 3 bases, there was a span of 17 bases. CDR3 residues: CASSPTTSSGGNTIYF. In DNA, the CDR3 is TGTGCCAGCAGCCCTACTACCTCCTCGGGTGGAAACACCATATATTTT.

This chain links TRBV10-3 with TRBJ1-1, with D perhaps TRBD1 (6 bases). The CDR3 runs to 13 residues. The V end lost 7 bases, the J end lost 7 bases, and 16 bases lay between the germline ends. Germline V gene data show CDR1 as ENHRY and CDR2 as SYGVKD. CDR3 DNA sequence: TGTGCCATCAACCAAGGAGGACAGAGTGAAGCTTTCTTT. Its protein product is CAINQGGQSEAFF.

The chain is built from TRBV28 and TRBJ1-4, with D maybe TRBD1 (6 bases). The V gene lost 4 bases and the J gene lost 14 bases, with 17 bases spanning the gap. The length of the CDR3 is 13 residues. Germline assignment: CDR1 MDHEN and CDR2 SYDVKM. CDR3 sequence (DNA): TGTGCCAGCAGTTATGAGAGGGGGAGGGCTCTGTTTTTT. It encodes CASSYERGRALFF.

This chain joins TRBV5-6 and TRBJ2-1, with D possibly being TRBD2 (5 bases). The germline V and J ends were trimmed by 2 bases and 5 bases, with 11 bases remaining between them. The CDR3 sequence is 14 residues long. Germline loops: CDR1 SGHDT, CDR2 YYEEEE. This CDR3 reads CASSFSGFNNEQFF. For the CDR3, the DNA is TGTGCCAGCAGCTTTTCGGGATTTAACAATGAGCAGTTCTTC.